What follows are 23 T cell receptor beta chains derived from one specimen sequenced in a study of cytomegalovirus exposure and HLA in healthy donors. The primer mix had 60 Vbeta and 13 Jbeta primers. Sequencing used immunoSEQ multiplex PCR; TCRdb keeps in-frame clones, though not all of them. Here the sample spans 150,000 to 200,000 clones, approximately 80% being singletons. The sequenced sample was PBMCs. These receptor sequences come from a woman between 18 and 29 years old in good health and CMV-seronegative.

The chain is built from TRBV4-3 and TRBJ2-7, with 7 nucleotides matching TRBD2. The CDR3 consists of 12 residues. Germline V CDR1 and CDR2: LGHNA, YSLEER. The DNA of the CDR3 is TGCGCCAGCAGCCAAGATAGCGGGTGTGGAGTCGTC. It yields the protein CASSQDSGCGVV.

The chain has TRBV10-2 and TRBJ1-4, with 7 bases identical to TRBD1. V trimming: 6 bases; J trimming: 5 bases; junction bases outside the gene matches: 6. Germline V gives CDR1 WSHSY, CDR2 SAAADI. CDR3 length: 14 residues. The CDR3 protein is CASSLTGLNEKLFF. The CDR3 bases are TGCGCCAGCAGCCTGACAGGGTTGAATGAAAAACTGTTTTTT.

V gene TRBV27 combines with J gene TRBJ2-1; 11 positions agree with TRBD2. This CDR3 is 15 amino acids long. Germline CDR1 is MNHEY and CDR2 is SMNVEV (reference sequence). The V gene end was trimmed by 5 bases and the J gene end by 2 bases; junction bases not matched to a gene: 2. The CDR3 coding sequence is TGTGCCAGCAGTCCTAGCGGGAGGACCTACAATGAGCAGTTCTTC. The encoded protein is CASSPSGRTYNEQFF.

As regards this clone: One end of the junction varies from germline; a read error may be responsible. The chain has TRBV5-1 and TRBJ1-1; D may be TRBD1 (6 bases). Germline V gene data show CDR1 as SGHRS and CDR2 as YFSETQ. The CDR3 runs to 15 residues. The CDR3 here is CASSPTGGMNTGAFF. DNA for the CDR3: TGCGCCAGCAGCCCTACTGGGGGCATGAACACTGGAGCTTTCTTT.

CDR3 loop: CASSGRVVTSTDTQYF. As DNA, the CDR3 is TGTGCCAGCAGCGGGCGGGTCGTTACTAGCACAGATACGCAGTATTTT. V is TRBV7-8 and J is TRBJ2-3; D is perhaps TRBD2 (5 bases). The CDR3 length is 16 residues. Trimming shortened V by 5 bases and J by 0 bases, and 15 bases separated the two germline ends. Germline CDR1 and CDR2: SGHVS and FQNEAQ.

V gene TRBV27 combines with J gene TRBJ1-1, with D perhaps TRBD1 (5 bases). Trimming removed 8 bases at V and 6 bases at J, with 16 bases between. The CDR3 length is 13 residues. The germline V gene encodes CDR1 MNHEY and CDR2 SMNVEV (reference sequence). The CDR3 DNA follows: TGTGCCAGCTGGGCGGCAGGGCGACCTGAAGCTTTCTTT. This gives the protein CASWAAGRPEAFF.

The chain joins TRBV7-9 to TRBJ2-1; 12 bases are shared with TRBD1. Trimming took 4 bases from V and 4 from J; bases not matched to a gene: 8. The germline gives CDR1 SEHNR, CDR2 FQNEAQ (reference sequence). CDR3 length: 17 residues. CDR3 DNA: TGTGCCAGCAGCTCCGGGACAGGGGGCGAAGATTACAATGAGCAGTTCTTC. It specifies CASSSGTGGEDYNEQFF. Full variable domain (remainder filled in from reference TRBV7-9 and TRBJ2-1): DTGVSQNPRHKITKRGQNVTFRCDPISEHNRLYWYRQTLGQGPEFLTYFQNEAQLEKSRLLSDRFSAERPKGSFSTLEIQRTEQGDSAMYLCASSSGTGGEDYNEQFFGPGTRLTVL.

The V gene is TRBV28, the J gene TRBJ1-5; 11 bases map to TRBD1. Germline lookup yields CDR1 MDHEN and CDR2 SYDVKM. Trimming took 6 bases from V and 6 from J; bases not matched to a gene: 4. CDR3 length: 14 amino acids. The DNA of the CDR3 is TGTGCCAGCAGGGCGGGACAGGGGGGTCAGCCCCAGCATTTT. Its protein is CASRAGQGGQPQHF. The entire variable domain, with the rest obtained from reference TRBV28 and TRBJ1-5, is as follows: DVKVTQSSRYLVKRTGEKVFLECVQDMDHENMFWYRQDPGLGLRLIYFSYDVKMKEKGDIPEGYSVSREKKERFSLILESASTNQTSMYLCASRAGQGGQPQHFGDGTRLSIL.

The V and J genes are TRBV28 and TRBJ2-7, with 10 bases that match TRBD2. The CDR3 is 16 residues long. Germline V CDR1 and CDR2: MDHEN, SYDVKM. V shed 5 bases, J shed 4 bases, and the junction held 11 bases outside the gene matches. DNA for the CDR3: TGTGCCAGCAGTCGGGCGGCTAGCGGGAGTGGGTACGAGCAGTACTTC. As protein: CASSRAASGSGYEQYF.

This clone was found once. The chain employs TRBV25-1 and TRBJ2-1; no reliable D call. Between the trimmed V and J ends, which lost 2 bases and 8 bases, there was a span of 10 bases. This CDR3 region has 13 residues. Germline V lookup: CDR1 MGHDK, CDR2 SYGVNS. The CDR3 coding sequence is TGTGCCAGCAGTGAAACTGCAGGCGATGAGCAGTTCTTC. Protein product: CASSETAGDEQFF.

The rearrangement joins TRBV18 to TRBJ2-1; 7 nucleotides agree with TRBD1. The CDR3 length is 15 residues. With 2 bases clipped from V and 0 bases from J, the junction kept 1 base outside the gene matches. The germline CDR1 and CDR2 sequences are KGHSH and LQKENI. CDR3 loop: CASSPGDSSYNEQFF. CDR3 coding DNA: TGTGCCAGCTCACCAGGGGACAGCTCCTACAATGAGCAGTTCTTC. Together with reference TRBV18 and TRBJ2-1, the CDR3 gives the full variable domain: NAGVMQNPRHLVRRRGQEARLRCSPMKGHSHVYWYRQLPEEGLKFMVYLQKENIIDESGMPKERFSAEFPKEGPSILRIQQVVRGDSAAYFCASSPGDSSYNEQFFGPGTRLTVL.

This clone was seen only a few times. The V call is TRBV7-2, the J call TRBJ1-2; no definite D call. This CDR3 has 14 amino acids. Trimming took off 1 base at V and 4 bases at J, with 10 bases between the two ends. Looked up from germline, CDR1 is SGHTA and CDR2 is FQGNSA. The CDR3: CASSLVSSPYGYTF. As DNA, the CDR3 is TGTGCCAGCAGCTTAGTCTCTAGCCCCTATGGCTACACCTTC.

The chain carries TRBV19 and TRBJ2-7; 7 bases are shared with TRBD1. The CDR3 loop spans 14 amino acids. Germline CDR1 is LNHDA and CDR2 is SQIVND (reference sequence). With V trimmed by 3 bases and J by 5 bases, 7 bases remained unmatched. The CDR3 sequence: CASSMGTETNEQYF. The CDR3 DNA reads as TGTGCCAGTAGTATGGGGACAGAAACTAACGAGCAGTACTTC.

This chain links TRBV19 with TRBJ1-1; 7 nucleotides line up with TRBD1. The CDR3 contains 16 residues. Trimming took 8 bases from V and 1 from J; bases not matched to a gene: 13. Germline loops: CDR1 LNHDA, CDR2 SQIVND (reference sequence). CDR3 region: CASSALPGQQNTEAFF. The CDR3 region has the DNA TGTGCCAGTTCCGCCCTACCGGGACAGCAGAACACTGAAGCTTTCTTT.

This clone was seen a handful of times. The CDR3 DNA is TGTGCCAGCAGTCGTACCGGGACAGGGGGCCCCGAGCAGTACTTC. It is translated as CASSRTGTGGPEQYF. This chain links TRBV28 with TRBJ2-7; 12 bases map to TRBD1. This CDR3 contains 15 residues. Germline V lookup: CDR1 MDHEN, CDR2 SYDVKM. The J segment lost 6 bases and the V segment lost 5 bases, leaving 8 bases of the junction unmatched.

This chain connects TRBV7-9 to TRBJ2-5; 14 nucleotides align to TRBD2. The CDR3 has 19 residues. V was pared by 3 bases and J by 7 bases, with 16 bases of the junction left unmatched. CDR1 and CDR2 (germline): SEHNR, FQNEAQ (reference sequence). The CDR3 DNA sequence: TGTGCCAGCAGCTTCCCCGAGACTAGCGGGAGGGGGGAAGAAGCGACCCAGTACTTC. Protein: CASSFPETSGRGEEATQYF.

The table lists this clone with a count of one. The V call is TRBV5-4, the J call TRBJ2-5; the D is unclear. Per germline, CDR1 SGHNT and CDR2 YYREEE (reference sequence). Trimming removed 2 bases at V and 5 bases at J, with 10 bases between. There are 13 residues in the CDR3. CDR3 sequence: CASSFTSAETQYF. The CDR3 DNA sequence: TGTGCCAGCAGCTTTACGTCCGCGGAGACCCAGTACTTC.

The rearrangement links TRBV30 to TRBJ1-2; D is undetermined. CDR3 length equals 12 residues. Germline V gene data show CDR1 as GTSNPN and CDR2 as SVGIG (reference sequence). Trimming removed 0 bases from V and 6 bases from J, with 8 bases in between. This CDR3 reads CAWSVLRDGYTF. The CDR3 nucleotides are TGTGCCTGGAGTGTGTTACGGGATGGCTACACCTTC.

The chain employs TRBV7-8 and TRBJ2-5, with 9 bases that match TRBD2. V lost 5 bases to trimming and J lost 5 bases; unmatched junction nucleotides: 18. CDR1 and CDR2 (germline): SGHVS, FQNEAQ. The CDR3 extends over 18 amino acids. CDR3 amino acids: CASSPRRLLAGVDETQYF. The CDR3 DNA reads as TGTGCCAGCAGCCCTAGACGCCTCTTAGCGGGAGTGGATGAGACCCAGTACTTC.

CDR3 nucleotide sequence: TGCGCCAGCAGCCAAGACAGGCTCCCCTGCGAGCAGTACGTC. Amino acids: CASSQDRLPCEQYV. This chain links TRBV4-1 with TRBJ2-7; no definite D call. Trimming stripped 0 bases from V and 6 bases from J, with 12 bases between. The CDR3 consists of 14 residues. Looked up from germline, CDR1 is MGHRA and CDR2 is YSYEKL.

This clone was seen a handful of times. The chain is built from TRBV7-9 and TRBJ1-1; 7 positions match TRBD1. With 5 bases clipped from V and 4 bases from J, the junction kept 4 bases outside the gene matches. Per the germline V gene, CDR1 is SEHNR and CDR2 is FQNEAQ (reference sequence). The CDR3 sequence is 13 residues long. CDR3 nucleotides: TGTGCCAGCAGCAACGGACAGGCCACTGAAGCTTTCTTT. Residues: CASSNGQATEAFF.

The chain combines TRBV10-2 with TRBJ2-1; perhaps TRBD1 as D (5 bases). Germline V gene data show CDR1 as WSHSY and CDR2 as SAAADI. V was cut by 6 bases and J by 10 bases, with 19 bases left in between. This CDR3 comprises 14 residues. The CDR3 is CASRQQGSFNEQFF. The CDR3 DNA reads as TGCGCCAGCAGACAGCAGGGCTCGTTCAACGAGCAGTTCTTC.

This clone was seen only a few times. V is TRBV30 and J is TRBJ2-5; no definite D call. Looked up from germline, CDR1 is GTSNPN and CDR2 is SVGIG (reference sequence). V lost 6 bases and J lost 4, with 12 bases in between. This CDR3 has 12 amino acids. The CDR3 DNA is TGTGCCTGTTCATGGAGTGGAGAGACCCAGTACTTC. Translating gives CACSWSGETQYF.